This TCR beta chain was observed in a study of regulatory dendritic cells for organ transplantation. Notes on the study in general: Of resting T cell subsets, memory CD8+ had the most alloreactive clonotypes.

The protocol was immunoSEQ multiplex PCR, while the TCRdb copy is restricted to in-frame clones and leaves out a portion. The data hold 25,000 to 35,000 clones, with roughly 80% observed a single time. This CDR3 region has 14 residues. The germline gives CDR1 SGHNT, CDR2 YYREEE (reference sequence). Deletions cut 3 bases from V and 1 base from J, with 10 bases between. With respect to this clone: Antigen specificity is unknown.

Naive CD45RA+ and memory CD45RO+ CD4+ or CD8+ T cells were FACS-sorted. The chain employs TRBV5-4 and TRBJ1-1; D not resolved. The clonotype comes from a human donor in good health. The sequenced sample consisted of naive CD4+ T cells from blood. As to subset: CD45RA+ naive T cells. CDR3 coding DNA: TGTGCCAGCAGCTCCGCCCACGGGAACACTGAAGCTTTCTTT. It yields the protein CASSSAHGNTEAFF.